Presented here are 19 T cell receptor beta chains from one specimen sequenced in a study of blood T cell repertoires in COVID-19. The repertoire was sequenced with immunoSEQ multiplex PCR; TCRdb's copy has only in-frame clones and lacks some. The sample lists about 210,000 clones, roughly 84% occurring once. Source material: PBMCs or T cells enriched from blood (not recorded which). The receptor set was obtained from a woman aged 25 to 45 who had been exposed to COVID-19.

The rearrangement uses TRBV6-5 and TRBJ1-2; 8 bases align to TRBD1. The CDR3 consists of 14 residues. Trimming cost V 5 bases and J 1 base; bases outside gene matches: 3. The germline V gene encodes CDR1 MNHEY and CDR2 SVGAGI. The CDR3 spells CASSRTGYNYGYTF. DNA of the CDR3: TGTGCCAGCAGTCGGACAGGGTATAACTATGGCTACACCTTC.

This clone was counted between two and nine times. The chain combines TRBV11-2 with TRBJ1-3; unclear D gene. This CDR3 has 15 residues. Germline V gives CDR1 SGHAT, CDR2 FQNNGV. V lost 3 bases and J 0 bases, leaving 9 bases between the germline ends. CDR3 sequence: CASSLRPYSGNTIYF. DNA for the CDR3: TGTGCCAGCAGCTTGCGCCCCTACTCTGGAAACACCATATATTTT.

This chain joins TRBV5-4 and TRBJ1-2; the match to TRBD1 covers 8 bases. Germline CDR1 reads SGHNT; CDR2 reads YYREEE (reference sequence). J lost 5 bases, V lost 0 bases, and 3 bases had no gene match. The CDR3 spans 14 residues. The CDR3 sequence is CASSLVGQDYGYTF. DNA for the CDR3: TGTGCCAGCAGCTTGGTGGGACAGGATTATGGCTACACCTTC.

The chain joins TRBV4-3 to TRBJ2-7; no clear D. Germline V gene lookup returns CDR1 LGHNA and CDR2 YSLEER. V was clipped by 1 base and J by 3 bases, with 10 bases between them. The CDR3 length is 14 residues. CDR3 DNA sequence: TGCGCCAGCAGCCAAGGTCTCTTTAACTACGAGCAGTACTTC. Translated, it gives CASSQGLFNYEQYF.

The chain recombines TRBV5-1 with TRBJ1-5; no definite D call. V dropped 2 bases and J dropped 7 bases, with 10 bases sitting between them. Germline V lookup: CDR1 SGHRS, CDR2 YFSETQ. The CDR3 covers 13 residues. The CDR3 DNA follows: TGCGCCAGCAGCTTTAACTATGACCAGCCCCAGCATTTT. The encoded protein is CASSFNYDQPQHF.

The chain carries TRBV5-1 and TRBJ2-1, with TRBD1 matching over 7 bases. CDR3 length equals 15 residues. Germline trimming cut 5 bases from V and 5 bases from J; bases unmatched to any gene: 10. Germline V gene lookup returns CDR1 SGHRS and CDR2 YFSETQ. The CDR3 nucleotides read TGCGCCAGCAGAAAGATAATGGGGACAGACAATGAGCAGTTCTTC. Its translation: CASRKIMGTDNEQFF.

This chain connects TRBV29-1 to TRBJ1-2; D perhaps matches TRBD1 (5 bases). V dropped 0 bases and J dropped 4 bases, with 18 bases sitting between them. The CDR3 is 16 residues long. Germline V gene data show CDR1 as SQVTM and CDR2 as ANQGSEA. The CDR3 spells CSVEDRGGASTYGYTF. The DNA for the CDR3 is TGCAGCGTTGAAGATCGGGGCGGGGCCAGTACCTATGGCTACACCTTC.

This clone was detected only once. The chain joins TRBV11-2 to TRBJ2-5; 8 nucleotides match TRBD2. J lost 1 base, V lost 5 bases, and 3 bases had no gene match. The CDR3 extends over 14 amino acids. Germline V gives CDR1 SGHAT, CDR2 FQNNGV. CDR3 in amino acids: CASSRAGAQETQYF. Here the CDR3 DNA reads TGTGCCAGCAGCCGAGCGGGGGCCCAAGAGACCCAGTACTTC.

V usage is TRBV10-2 and J usage is TRBJ1-1; possibly TRBD1 for D (6 bases). CDR3 length: 15 amino acids. Per germline, CDR1 WSHSY and CDR2 SAAADI. The ends were cut back, 8 bases at V and 0 bases at J, with 16 bases in the middle. The CDR3 is CASGANRDLNTEAFF. CDR3 nucleotides: TGCGCCAGCGGGGCCAACAGGGATTTGAACACTGAAGCTTTCTTT.

The rearrangement uses TRBV5-1 and TRBJ1-4; TRBD1 agrees at 12 bases. The CDR3 covers 13 residues. CDR1 and CDR2 from the germline V gene are SGHRS and YFSETQ. V lost 7 bases and J lost 8; bases outside the gene matches: 3. DNA of the CDR3: TGCGCCAGCCGGGACAGGGGGCAAGAAAAACTGTTTTTT. This sequence encodes CASRDRGQEKLFF.

The gene calls are TRBV25-1 and TRBJ1-4; D is possibly TRBD1 (5 bases). CDR3 length: 15 residues. Germline-derived CDR1 and CDR2 are MGHDK and SYGVNS. The V gene lost 6 bases and the J gene lost 8 bases, with 19 bases spanning the gap. This chain's CDR3 is CASSPRMGGSEKLFF. The CDR3, as DNA: TGTGCCAGCAGCCCCCGAATGGGGGGGAGCGAAAAACTGTTTTTT.

This sequence joins TRBV6-1 and TRBJ2-7, with 7 nucleotides matching TRBD2. The CDR3 runs to 15 residues. Germline CDR1 and CDR2: MNHNS and SASEGT. With 2 bases clipped from V and 7 bases from J, the junction kept 11 bases outside the gene matches. CDR3 coding DNA: TGTGCCAGCAGTGAACACGGACTAGAGGGTATGGAGCAGTACTTC. This codes for CASSEHGLEGMEQYF.

This clone was found a few times. The chain combines TRBV21-1 with TRBJ2-7; TRBD1 was called by the table and not checked on the DNA. TRBV21-1 is given as a pseudogene. This CDR3 is built from 16 residues. CDR3 bases: TGTGCCAGCAGATGTAGGGGGCGAAGCTCCCCCTACGAGCAGTACTTC. Translation gives CASRCRGRSSPYEQYF.

This clone was picked up a small number of times. The V and J genes are TRBV19 and TRBJ2-4, with 7 bases lining up with TRBD1. CDR1 and CDR2 (germline): LNHDA, SQIVND (reference sequence). CDR3 length: 14 residues. V dropped 8 bases and J dropped 4; count of bases not matched to a gene: 8. As DNA, the CDR3 is TGTGCCAGTGAACCCCGGGACAGAAAAAACATTCAGTACTTC. The encoded protein is CASEPRDRKNIQYF.

V is TRBV7-8 and J is TRBJ2-3; 14 nucleotides align to TRBD2. CDR3 length: 18 amino acids. The trim removed 5 bases at V and 0 bases at J, leaving 7 bases unmatched. Looked up from germline, CDR1 is SGHVS and CDR2 is FQNEAQ. As DNA, the CDR3 is TGTGCCAGCAGCACGACTAGCGGGGGGGGAACTAGCACAGATACGCAGTATTTT. The encoded protein is CASSTTSGGGTSTDTQYF.

The rearrangement uses TRBV28 and TRBJ2-5, with 8 positions matching TRBD2. The junction had 5 bases not matched to a gene; V was cut back by 4 bases and J by 1 base. This CDR3 contains 15 residues. The germline gives CDR1 MDHEN, CDR2 SYDVKM. The CDR3 here is CASSSQRGTQETQYF. CDR3 bases: TGTGCCAGCAGTTCCCAGCGGGGGACCCAAGAGACCCAGTACTTC. Supplemented by reference TRBV28 and TRBJ2-5, the full variable domain reads DVKVTQSSRYLVKRTGEKVFLECVQDMDHENMFWYRQDPGLGLRLIYFSYDVKMKEKGDIPEGYSVSREKKERFSLILESASTNQTSMYLCASSSQRGTQETQYFGPGTRLLVL.

The chain recombines TRBV7-9 with TRBJ2-7; 7 bases are a match to TRBD2. CDR1 and CDR2 (germline): SEHNR, FQNEAQ (reference sequence). Germline trimming cut 2 bases from V and 4 bases from J; bases unmatched to any gene: 5. This CDR3 is 14 amino acids long. CDR3 in amino acids: CASSLRAGGYEQYF. DNA of the CDR3: TGTGCCAGCAGCTTACGGGCCGGGGGGTACGAGCAGTACTTC. The variable domain in full, completed from reference TRBV7-9 and TRBJ2-7, reads DTGVSQNPRHKITKRGQNVTFRCDPISEHNRLYWYRQTLGQGPEFLTYFQNEAQLEKSRLLSDRFSAERPKGSFSTLEIQRTEQGDSAMYLCASSLRAGGYEQYFGPGTRLTVT.

This rearrangement joins TRBV10-3 to TRBJ1-2; a possible D gene is TRBD1 (5 bases). Germline assignment: CDR1 ENHRY and CDR2 SYGVKD. Between the trimmed V and J ends, which lost 6 bases and 3 bases, there was a span of 17 bases. The CDR3 totals 15 residues. DNA for the CDR3: TGTGCCATCAGCCAACTAACCGACAGAGACTATGGCTACACCTTC. This translates into CAISQLTDRDYGYTF.

The chain uses TRBV5-5 and TRBJ1-2; D call uncertain. Germline CDR1 and CDR2: SGHKS and YYEKEE (reference sequence). The germline V and J ends were trimmed by 0 bases and 0 bases, with 12 bases remaining between them. The CDR3 runs 16 residues. As DNA, the CDR3 is TGTGCCAGCAGCTTGGCTAGCGCAGGCGCTAACTATGGCTACACCTTC. Its protein product is CASSLASAGANYGYTF.